The 20 T cell receptor beta chains below come from one sample, sequenced in a study of blood T cell repertoires in COVID-19. Profiled with immunoSEQ multiplex PCR; TCRdb holds only in-frame clones, not every one. The sample contains 110,000 to 150,000 clones, 75% to 85% of which appear only once. The sample was peripheral blood. The receptors here all came from a man aged 45-65 years with acute or convalescent COVID-19.

This rearrangement joins TRBV20-1 to TRBJ2-3; D is ambiguous. CDR1 DFQATT and CDR2 SNEGSKA come from the germline V gene (reference sequence). The CDR3 consists of 11 residues. Trimming removed 3 bases from V and 6 bases from J, with 7 bases in between. The DNA for the CDR3 is TGCAGTGCTAGTCCCGGGGATACGCAGTATTTT. Translated, it gives CSASPGDTQYF.

The rearrangement uses TRBV28 and TRBJ1-5, with D perhaps matching TRBD1 (6 bases). V shed 7 bases and J shed 6 bases, with 16 bases lying between them. The CDR3 runs to 14 residues. CDR1 MDHEN and CDR2 SYDVKM come from the germline V gene. CDR3 bases: TGTGCCAGCATCTTGCAACAGGGCAGTCAGCCCCAGCATTTT. Translating gives CASILQQGSQPQHF.

CDR3 coding DNA: TGTGCCAGCAGCCAAGATGACAGTTTCAATCAGCCCCAGCATTTT. Amino acids: CASSQDDSFNQPQHF. The rearrangement joins TRBV3-1 (or the pseudogene TRBV3-2) to TRBJ1-5, with D tentatively TRBD1 (5 bases). This CDR3 has 15 residues. V lost 0 bases to trimming and J lost 3 bases, with 9 bases between them. CDR1 is LGHDT, CDR2 YNNKEL, per germline (reference sequence).

This chain joins TRBV28 and TRBJ2-7, with TRBD2 matching over 11 bases. Germline V gives CDR1 MDHEN, CDR2 SYDVKM. V was clipped by 2 bases and J by 0 bases; unmatched bases: 3. The CDR3 runs to 16 residues. CDR3 sequence reads: CASSLAGLAVSYEQYF. In DNA form, the CDR3 reads TGTGCCAGCAGTTTAGCGGGACTAGCGGTCTCCTACGAGCAGTACTTC.

In its sample, this clone was seen once. The chain carries TRBV3-1 (or the pseudogene TRBV3-2) and TRBJ1-2; TRBD1 agrees at 7 bases. With V trimmed by 7 bases and J by 6 bases, 17 bases remained unmatched. The CDR3 is 16 residues long. Looked up from germline, CDR1 is LGHDT and CDR2 is YNNKEL (reference sequence). The CDR3 sequence is CASTEQGDRDRDGYTF. CDR3 nucleotide sequence: TGTGCCAGCACCGAACAAGGGGATCGGGACAGAGATGGCTACACCTTC.

The gene calls are TRBV9 and TRBJ2-7; 9 nucleotides line up with TRBD2. V shed 4 bases and J 3 bases; nucleotides not matched to a gene: 11. The germline CDR1 and CDR2 sequences are SGDLS and YYNGEE. This CDR3 contains 16 residues. The CDR3 reads CASSPSGGSGSYEQYF. The CDR3 nucleotides read TGTGCCAGCAGCCCATCCGGGGGTAGCGGGAGCTACGAGCAGTACTTC.

The chain has TRBV19 and TRBJ2-2, with 9 bases identical to TRBD2. This CDR3 region has 16 residues. V was pared by 6 bases and J by 3 bases, with 8 bases of the junction left unmatched. The germline CDR1 and CDR2 sequences are LNHDA and SQIVND (reference sequence). The CDR3 is CASRQRGGAHTGELFF. Here the CDR3 DNA reads TGTGCCAGTAGACAACGCGGGGGGGCCCACACCGGGGAGCTGTTTTTT.

This chain links TRBV7-8 with TRBJ1-4; D perhaps matches TRBD1 (5 bases). V dropped 1 base and J dropped 5 bases, with 8 bases sitting between them. CDR3 length equals 14 residues. Germline-derived CDR1 and CDR2 are SGHVS and FQNEAQ. CDR3 in amino acids: CASSLVHRNEKLFF. The DNA for the CDR3 is TGTGCCAGCAGCTTAGTTCACAGGAATGAAAAACTGTTTTTT.

The rearrangement links TRBV5-1 to TRBJ2-5; D gene uncertain. The length of the CDR3 is 13 residues. Germline V gene data show CDR1 as SGHRS and CDR2 as YFSETQ. V lost 6 bases and J 3 bases, leaving 12 bases between the germline ends. Written as DNA, the CDR3 is TGCGCCAGCAAGGAGCCAGCCGAAGAGACCCAGTACTTC. Its translation: CASKEPAEETQYF.

V gene TRBV19 combines with J gene TRBJ2-2; D possibly corresponds to TRBD2 (5 bases). V was trimmed by 11 bases and J by 6 bases, leaving 19 bases between them. The CDR3 loop spans 14 amino acids. The germline V gene encodes CDR1 LNHDA and CDR2 SQIVND (reference sequence). CDR3 protein: CASSFVERAGELFF. For the CDR3, the DNA is TGTGCCTCATCATTCGTAGAGAGGGCCGGGGAGCTGTTTTTT.

The chain combines TRBV19 with TRBJ2-1; TRBD2 matches at 8 bases. Germline lookup yields CDR1 LNHDA and CDR2 SQIVND (reference sequence). This CDR3 is 16 amino acids long. V lost 4 bases, J lost 0 bases, and 5 bases stayed unmatched. CDR3 DNA sequence: TGTGCCAGTAGTACATTAGCGGGAAGCTCCTACAATGAGCAGTTCTTC. Amino acids: CASSTLAGSSYNEQFF.

The rearrangement joins TRBV25-1 to TRBJ1-3, with D perhaps TRBD1 (6 bases). CDR3 size: 13 residues. In germline, CDR1 is MGHDK, CDR2 SYGVNS. The V end was cut by 6 bases, the J end by 0 bases, with 6 bases between. DNA for the CDR3: TGTGCCAGCAGACAGGGCTCTGGAAACACCATATATTTT. Translating gives CASRQGSGNTIYF.

The chain recombines TRBV7-2 with TRBJ1-4; TRBD1 might be the D (6 bases). The germline V gene encodes CDR1 SGHTA and CDR2 FQGNSA. Trimming cost V 6 bases and J 8 bases, with 13 bases left between them. The CDR3 is 13 residues long. This CDR3 reads CASRNRAVEKLFF. The CDR3 DNA reads as TGTGCCAGCAGGAACAGGGCGGTCGAAAAACTGTTTTTT. Full variable domain (remainder filled in from reference TRBV7-2 and TRBJ1-4): GAGVSQSPSNKVTEKGKDVELRCDPISGHTALYWYRQSLGQGLEFLIYFQGNSAPDKSGLPSDRFSAERTGGSVSTLTIQRTQQEDSAVYLCASRNRAVEKLFFGSGTQLSVL.

CDR3: CASSLGTGAYEQYF. As DNA, the CDR3 is TGTGCCAGCAGCCTCGGGACAGGGGCCTACGAGCAGTACTTC. The rearrangement links TRBV7-9 to TRBJ2-7; 10 nucleotides align to TRBD1. V was pared by 5 bases and J by 2 bases, with 3 bases of the junction left unmatched. The CDR3 consists of 14 residues. The germline gives CDR1 SEHNR, CDR2 FQNEAQ (reference sequence).

This sequence joins TRBV19 and TRBJ1-2; D is ambiguous. V lost 1 base to trimming and J lost 8 bases, with 17 bases between them. This CDR3 region has 15 residues. CDR1 is LNHDA and CDR2 is SQIVND in the germline V gene (reference sequence). The CDR3 sequence is CASSIVEGVLRGYTF. CDR3 bases: TGTGCCAGTAGTATAGTTGAGGGTGTGCTCCGCGGCTACACCTTC.

V gene TRBV6-4 combines with J gene TRBJ2-1; 12 nucleotides match TRBD2. Germline loops: CDR1 MRHNA, CDR2 SNTAGT. The CDR3 extends over 15 amino acids. V was pared by 4 bases and J by 5 bases, with 3 bases of the junction left unmatched. Here the CDR3 reads CASSALAGGNNEQFF. CDR3 nucleotides: TGTGCCAGCAGTGCACTAGCGGGGGGCAACAATGAGCAGTTCTTC.

The chain is built from TRBV6-5 and TRBJ1-2; D not resolved. The V end was cut by 4 bases, the J end by 8 bases, with 20 bases between. CDR3 length: 15 amino acids. CDR1 and CDR2 from the germline V gene are MNHEY and SVGAGI. The CDR3 loop is CASSFASENPVGYTF. The CDR3 bases are TGTGCCAGCAGTTTCGCATCCGAGAACCCGGTCGGCTACACCTTC.

A remark on this clone: Distinct nucleotide sequences in the sample also encode this CDR3. V and J are TRBV6-5 and TRBJ2-7; the D gene is possibly TRBD2 (6 bases). Germline V gives CDR1 MNHEY, CDR2 SVGAGI. This CDR3 spans 13 amino acids. V lost 9 bases to trimming and J lost 0 bases, with 12 bases between them. CDR3 sequence (DNA): TGTGCCAGTTCGGCGGGAAGCTCCTACGAGCAGTACTTC. Its protein is CASSAGSSYEQYF.

The rearrangement uses TRBV16 and TRBJ1-2; D not certain. The CDR3 is 14 amino acids. Trimming took off 2 bases at V and 4 bases at J, with 11 bases between the two ends. Germline loops: CDR1 KGHSY, CDR2 FQNENV. The DNA for the CDR3 is TGTGCCAGCAGCCAACTCTCAGAGGGCTATGGCTACACCTTC. Translating gives CASSQLSEGYGYTF.

This sequence joins TRBV19 and TRBJ2-2, with 7 bases lining up with TRBD2. The V and J ends lost 0 bases and 5 bases, in that order; junction bases with no gene match: 12. This CDR3 comprises 18 residues. CDR1 LNHDA and CDR2 SQIVND come from the germline V gene (reference sequence). In DNA form, the CDR3 reads TGTGCCAGTAGTATAGATCGGGGGTCTAGCGGAAGAACCGGGGAGCTGTTTTTT. Protein product: CASSIDRGSSGRTGELFF.